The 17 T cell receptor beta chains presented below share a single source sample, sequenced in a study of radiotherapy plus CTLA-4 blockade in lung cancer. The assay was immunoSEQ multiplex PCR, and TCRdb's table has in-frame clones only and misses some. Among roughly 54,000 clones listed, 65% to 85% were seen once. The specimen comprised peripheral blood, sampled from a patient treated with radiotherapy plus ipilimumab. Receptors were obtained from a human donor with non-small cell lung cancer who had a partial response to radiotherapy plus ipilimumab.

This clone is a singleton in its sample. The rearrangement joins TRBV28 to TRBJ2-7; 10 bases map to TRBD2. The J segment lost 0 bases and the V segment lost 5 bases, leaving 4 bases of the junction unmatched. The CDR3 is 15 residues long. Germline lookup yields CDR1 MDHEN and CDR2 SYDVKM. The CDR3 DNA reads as TGTGCCAGCAGTCTCTTAGCGGGGGGCTCCTACGAGCAGTACTTC. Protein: CASSLLAGGSYEQYF.

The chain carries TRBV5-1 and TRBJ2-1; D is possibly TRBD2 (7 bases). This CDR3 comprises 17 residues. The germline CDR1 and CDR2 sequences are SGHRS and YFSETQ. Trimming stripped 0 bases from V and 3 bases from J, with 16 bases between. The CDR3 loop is CASSLGPREGVYNEQFF. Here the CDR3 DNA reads TGCGCCAGCAGCTTGGGGCCAAGGGAGGGGGTCTACAATGAGCAGTTCTTC.

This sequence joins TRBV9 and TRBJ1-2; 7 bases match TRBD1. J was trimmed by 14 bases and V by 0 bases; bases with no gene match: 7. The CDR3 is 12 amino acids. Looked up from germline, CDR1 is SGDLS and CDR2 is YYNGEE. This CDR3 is CASSVGGQPQTF. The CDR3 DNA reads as TGTGCCAGCAGCGTAGGGGGACAGCCCCAAACCTTC.

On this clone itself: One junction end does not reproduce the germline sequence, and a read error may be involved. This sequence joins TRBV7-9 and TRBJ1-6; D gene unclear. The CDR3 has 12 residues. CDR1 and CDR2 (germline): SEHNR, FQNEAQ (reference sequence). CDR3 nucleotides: TGTGCCAGCAGCCTCCGTAATCCACCCCTCCACTTT. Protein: CASSLRNPPLHF.

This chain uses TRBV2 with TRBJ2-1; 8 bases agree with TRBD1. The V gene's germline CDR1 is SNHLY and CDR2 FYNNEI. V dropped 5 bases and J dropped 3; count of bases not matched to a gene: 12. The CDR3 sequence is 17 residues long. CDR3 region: CASSLTAGTGGYNEQFF. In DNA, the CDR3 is TGTGCCAGCAGTCTTACCGCCGGGACAGGTGGCTACAATGAGCAGTTCTTC.

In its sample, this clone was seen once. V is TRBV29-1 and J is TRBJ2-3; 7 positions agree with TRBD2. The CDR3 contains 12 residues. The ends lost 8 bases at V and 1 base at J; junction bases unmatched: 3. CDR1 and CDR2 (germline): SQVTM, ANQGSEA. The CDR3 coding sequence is TGCAGCATACGGGAGGGCACAGATACGCAGTATTTT. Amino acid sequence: CSIREGTDTQYF.

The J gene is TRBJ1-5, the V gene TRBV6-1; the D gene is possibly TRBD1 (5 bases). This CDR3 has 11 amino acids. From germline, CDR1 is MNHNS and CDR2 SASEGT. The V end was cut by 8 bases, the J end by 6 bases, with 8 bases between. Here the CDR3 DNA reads TGTGCCAGCGGGGGGACTCAGCCCCAGCATTTT. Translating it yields CASGGTQPQHF.

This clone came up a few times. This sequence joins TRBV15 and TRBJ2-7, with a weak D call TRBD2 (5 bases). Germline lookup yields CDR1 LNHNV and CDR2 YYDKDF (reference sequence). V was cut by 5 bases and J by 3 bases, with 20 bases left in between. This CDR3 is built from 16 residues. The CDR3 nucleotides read TGTGCCACCAGCCCCGGCGGCGGGCCTGGGGTCTACGAGCAGTACTTC. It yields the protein CATSPGGGPGVYEQYF.

In DNA, the CDR3 is TGTGCCAGCAGCCGCGACAGGGGTTGGAATGAAAAACTGTTTTTT. This encodes CASSRDRGWNEKLFF. The chain has TRBV5-4 and TRBJ1-4; 8 bases are shared with TRBD1. The V segment lost 4 bases and the J segment 5 bases; nucleotides outside the gene matches: 7. Germline CDR1 and CDR2: SGHNT and YYREEE (reference sequence). This CDR3 region has 15 residues. The whole variable domain, remainder taken from reference TRBV5-4 and TRBJ1-4, is ETGVTQSPTHLIKTRGQQVTLRCSSQSGHNTVSWYQQALGQGPQFIFQYYREEENGRGNFPPRFSGLQFPNYSSELNVNALELDDSALYLCASSRDRGWNEKLFFGSGTQLSVL.

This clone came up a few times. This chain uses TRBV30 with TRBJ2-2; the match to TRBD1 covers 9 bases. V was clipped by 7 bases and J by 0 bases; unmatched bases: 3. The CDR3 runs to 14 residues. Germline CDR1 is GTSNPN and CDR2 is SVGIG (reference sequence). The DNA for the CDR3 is TGTGCCTCCCGGACAGGGGCGAACACCGGGGAGCTGTTTTTT. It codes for CASRTGANTGELFF.

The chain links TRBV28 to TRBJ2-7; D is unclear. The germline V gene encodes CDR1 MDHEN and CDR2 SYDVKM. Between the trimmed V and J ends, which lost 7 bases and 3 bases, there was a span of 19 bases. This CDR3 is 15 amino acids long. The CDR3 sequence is CASTPVWARNYEQYF. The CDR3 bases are TGTGCCAGCACCCCCGTGTGGGCAAGAAACTACGAGCAGTACTTC.

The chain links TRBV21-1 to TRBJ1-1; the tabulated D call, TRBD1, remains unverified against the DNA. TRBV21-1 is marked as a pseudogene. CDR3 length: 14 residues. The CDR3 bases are TGTGCCAGCAGGGCACAGGGAAGTAGGTCTGAAGCTTTCTTT. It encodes CASRAQGSRSEAFF.

The DNA for the CDR3 is TGCAGCGTTGGTTGGTCACCGGGACAGGGGAACACCGGGGAGCTGTTTTTT. It codes for CSVGWSPGQGNTGELFF. This chain connects TRBV29-1 to TRBJ2-2, with 9 bases that match TRBD1. The germline V gene encodes CDR1 SQVTM and CDR2 ANQGSEA. The CDR3 runs 17 residues. Trimming cost V 4 bases and J 1 base; bases outside gene matches: 10.

CDR3 nucleotides: TGTGCCAGCAGCCCCAGGAGGGAGCGAGGCTACACCTTC. Translating gives CASSPRRERGYTF. This chain connects TRBV7-2 to TRBJ1-2; D uncertain. Between the trimmed V and J ends, which lost 5 bases and 8 bases, there was a span of 15 bases. Per germline, CDR1 SGHTA and CDR2 FQGNSA. This CDR3 contains 13 residues.

CDR3 nucleotides: TGTGCCAGCAGCCCAAATTGGGGGGACAATGAGCAGTTCTTC. It is translated as CASSPNWGDNEQFF. V and J are TRBV7-3 and TRBJ2-1; TRBD2 might be the D (6 bases). The CDR3 is 14 residues long. Per germline, CDR1 SGHTA and CDR2 FQGTGA. V was cut by 5 bases and J by 5 bases, with 13 bases left in between.

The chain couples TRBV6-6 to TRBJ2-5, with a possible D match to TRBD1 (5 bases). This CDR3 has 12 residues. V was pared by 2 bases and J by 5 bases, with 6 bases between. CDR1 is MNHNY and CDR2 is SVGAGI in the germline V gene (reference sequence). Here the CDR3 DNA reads TGTGCCAGCAGTTACCAGGGCGAGACCCAGTACTTC. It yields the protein CASSYQGETQYF.

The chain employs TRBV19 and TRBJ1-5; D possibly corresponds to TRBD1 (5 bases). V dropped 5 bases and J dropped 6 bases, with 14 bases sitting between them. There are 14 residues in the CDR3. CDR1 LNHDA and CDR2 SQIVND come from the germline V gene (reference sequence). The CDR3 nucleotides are TGTGCCAGTAGTTCCCCGGGGGGTCGTCAGCCCCAGCATTTT. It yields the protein CASSSPGGRQPQHF.